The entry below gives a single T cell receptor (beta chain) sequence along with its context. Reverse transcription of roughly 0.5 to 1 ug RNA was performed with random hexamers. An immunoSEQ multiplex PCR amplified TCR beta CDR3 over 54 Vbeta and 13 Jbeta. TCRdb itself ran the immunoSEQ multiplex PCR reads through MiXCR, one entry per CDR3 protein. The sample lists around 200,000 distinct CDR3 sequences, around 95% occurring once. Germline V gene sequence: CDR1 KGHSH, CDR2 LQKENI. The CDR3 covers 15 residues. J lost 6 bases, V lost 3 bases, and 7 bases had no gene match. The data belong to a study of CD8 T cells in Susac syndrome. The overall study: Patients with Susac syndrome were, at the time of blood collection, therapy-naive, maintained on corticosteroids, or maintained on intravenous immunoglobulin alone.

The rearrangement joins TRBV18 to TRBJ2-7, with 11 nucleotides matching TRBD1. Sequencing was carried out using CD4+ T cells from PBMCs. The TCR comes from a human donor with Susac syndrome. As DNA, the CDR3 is TGTGCCAGCTCACCCCCCGGGACAGGGGGGTCCGAGCAGTACTTC. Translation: CASSPPGTGGSEQYF.